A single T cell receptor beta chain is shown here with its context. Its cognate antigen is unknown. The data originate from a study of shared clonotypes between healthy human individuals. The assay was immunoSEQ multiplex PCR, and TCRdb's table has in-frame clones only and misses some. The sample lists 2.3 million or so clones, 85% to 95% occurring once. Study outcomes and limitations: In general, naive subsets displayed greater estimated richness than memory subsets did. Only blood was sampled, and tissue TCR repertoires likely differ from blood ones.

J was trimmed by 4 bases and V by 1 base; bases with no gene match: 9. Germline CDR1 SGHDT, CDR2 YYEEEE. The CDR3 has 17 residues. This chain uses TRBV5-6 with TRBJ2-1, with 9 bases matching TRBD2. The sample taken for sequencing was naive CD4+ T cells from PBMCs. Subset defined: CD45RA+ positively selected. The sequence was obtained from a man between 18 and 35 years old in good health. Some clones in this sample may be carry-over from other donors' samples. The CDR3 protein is CASSLLGAGGNYNEQFF. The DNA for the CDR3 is TGTGCCAGCAGCTTGTTAGGGGCGGGAGGGAATTACAATGAGCAGTTCTTC.